This TCR beta chain was recorded in a study of beta chain features in type 1 diabetes. Expressed TCRB transcripts were sequenced because the isolated RNA had all been reverse transcribed beforehand. Sequencing used immunoSEQ multiplex PCR; TCRdb keeps in-frame clones, though not all of them. The sample contains about 400,000 clones, approximately 12% of which appear only once. Germline CDR1 SGHRS, CDR2 YFSETQ. The CDR3 runs 14 residues. V was trimmed by 3 bases and J by 1 base, leaving 10 bases between them. This clone was found a few times. No antigen is known for it. Study-wide findings and caveats: A greater similarity of naive, central memory and Treg TCRB repertoires was seen among patients than among healthy donors.

Sorting based on CD45RO/CCR7/CD25/CD127/CD95/CD27 separated CD4+ naive, central memory, regulatory and stem cell-like memory cells. This sequence originates from a man younger than 35 in good health. The chain employs TRBV5-1 and TRBJ1-2; TRBD1 is a possible D gene (6 bases). Sequenced material: naive CD4+ T cells from blood. The DNA of the CDR3 is TGCGCCAGCAGCTCAAACAGGGATAACTATGGCTACACCTTC. It translates to CASSSNRDNYGYTF.